This is a list of T cell receptor beta chains from one sample in a study of control samples from healthy donors and cancer patients. Produced via immunoSEQ multiplex PCR; TCRdb's table is partial and in-frame only. The sample yields 390,000 or so clones, 90% seen once. Source material: PBMCs. The source of these receptors is a man aged 35 to 55 with head and neck cancer. Each CDR3 is given with its conserved first and last residue. Fields, in order: CDR3 protein, CDR3 DNA, V gene, J gene, clone size, D gene. A D gene is named only where the DNA matches it firmly. A clone size is listed for some rows: how often the clone was seen (once, few, many), or a class if it is expanded.

CDR3 protein: CASTAKYPGQGYTEAFF; CDR3 DNA: TGTGCCAGCACCGCTAAGTACCCGGGACAGGGTTACACTGAAGCTTTCTTT; V gene: TRBV2; J gene: TRBJ1-1; clone size: -; D gene: TRBD1
CDR3 protein: CASSLQGAFYNSPLHF; CDR3 DNA: TGTGCCAGCAGCTTGCAGGGGGCCTTCTATAATTCACCCCTCCACTTT; V gene: TRBV7-9; J gene: TRBJ1-6; clone size: -; D gene: TRBD1
CDR3 protein: CASSPGNRFEQYF; CDR3 DNA: TGTGCCAGCTCACCAGGGAATCGATTCGAGCAGTACTTC; V gene: TRBV18; J gene: TRBJ2-7; clone size: once; D gene: -
CDR3 protein: CASSPLGGGVAGGRQPKNIQYF; CDR3 DNA: TGCGCCAGCAGCCCGTTGGGCGGAGGGGTAGCGGGGGGTCGCCAACCCAAAAACATTCAGTACTTC; V gene: TRBV5-1; J gene: TRBJ2-4; clone size: -; D gene: TRBD2
CDR3 protein: CASSFGPGEQYF; CDR3 DNA: TGTGCCAGCAGCTTTGGGCCCGGGGAGCAGTACTTC; V gene: TRBV5-6; J gene: TRBJ2-7; clone size: -; D gene: -
CDR3 protein: CASSEAQSGVYEQYF; CDR3 DNA: TGTGCCAGCAGTGAAGCGCAGAGTGGGGTCTACGAGCAGTACTTC; V gene: TRBV6-1; J gene: TRBJ2-7; clone size: -; D gene: -
CDR3 protein: CASSPSTMNTEAFF; CDR3 DNA: TGTGCCAGCAGCCCCTCGACTATGAACACTGAAGCTTTCTTT; V gene: TRBV25-1; J gene: TRBJ1-1; clone size: -; D gene: -
CDR3 protein: CASSTGQVQYF; CDR3 DNA: TGTGCCAGTAGTACCGGACAGGTGCAGTACTTC; V gene: TRBV19; J gene: TRBJ2-7; clone size: -; D gene: TRBD1
CDR3 protein: CASSLAGVAGGDYEQFF; CDR3 DNA: TGTGCCAGCAGCTTAGCGGGAGTAGCGGGAGGGGACTATGAGCAGTTCTTC; V gene: TRBV7-8; J gene: TRBJ2-1; clone size: -; D gene: TRBD2
CDR3 protein: CASSLRTPQTDTQYF; CDR3 DNA: TGCGCCAGCAGCTTACGGACCCCTCAAACAGATACGCAGTATTTT; V gene: TRBV5-1; J gene: TRBJ2-3; clone size: -; D gene: -
CDR3 protein: CSAAREETQYF; CDR3 DNA: TGCAGTGCCGCCCGCGAAGAGACCCAGTACTTC; V gene: TRBV20-1; J gene: TRBJ2-5; clone size: -; D gene: -
CDR3 protein: CASSDASGGADTQYF; CDR3 DNA: TGTGCCAGCAGTGACGCTAGCGGGGGAGCAGATACGCAGTATTTT; V gene: TRBV2; J gene: TRBJ2-3; clone size: -; D gene: TRBD2
CDR3 protein: CASSWDRLTYEQYF; CDR3 DNA: TGTGCCAGCAGCTGGGACAGACTAACCTACGAGCAGTACTTC; V gene: TRBV6-2/TRBV6-3; J gene: TRBJ2-7; clone size: -; D gene: TRBD1
CDR3 protein: CASSDLRAGGFFSVNNEQFF; CDR3 DNA: TGTGCCAGCAGTGATCTCAGGGCAGGGGGTTTTTTTTCGGTGAACAATGAGCAGTTCTTC; V gene: TRBV6-4; J gene: TRBJ2-1; clone size: once; D gene: TRBD1
CDR3 protein: CASSFRFQTGRAGGDTQYF; CDR3 DNA: TGTGCCAGCAGTTTTCGCTTTCAGACCGGGAGGGCCGGGGGAGATACGCAGTATTTT; V gene: TRBV27; J gene: TRBJ2-3; clone size: -; D gene: TRBD2
CDR3 protein: CASSPRTGRDTEAFF; CDR3 DNA: TGCGCCAGCAGCCCGCGGACAGGGAGGGACACTGAAGCTTTCTTT; V gene: TRBV5-1; J gene: TRBJ1-1; clone size: -; D gene: TRBD1
CDR3 protein: CASSLADGSRGYTF; CDR3 DNA: TGTGCCAGCAGCTTAGCGGACGGGAGTCGTGGCTACACCTTC; V gene: TRBV7-2; J gene: TRBJ1-2; clone size: -; D gene: -
CDR3 protein: CASSPIQSSYEQYF; CDR3 DNA: TGTGCCAGCAGTCCGATACAGAGCTCCTACGAGCAGTACTTC; V gene: TRBV25-1; J gene: TRBJ2-7; clone size: -; D gene: -
CDR3 protein: CATIGQARKAFF; CDR3 DNA: TGTGCTACTATCGGACAGGCCAGAAAAGCTTTCTTT; V gene: TRBV7-8; J gene: TRBJ1-1; clone size: -; D gene: TRBD1
CDR3 protein: CASSLNNRGQPQHF; CDR3 DNA: TGTGCCAGCAGTTTAAATAACCGAGGTCAGCCCCAGCATTTT; V gene: TRBV28; J gene: TRBJ1-5; clone size: -; D gene: -
CDR3 protein: CASSPTPTGIHQPQHF; CDR3 DNA: TGCGCCAGCAGCCCCACCCCGACAGGGATCCATCAGCCCCAGCATTTT; V gene: TRBV5-1; J gene: TRBJ1-5; clone size: -; D gene: TRBD1
CDR3 protein: CASRDGTSGSYEQYF; CDR3 DNA: TGTGCCAGCAGGGACGGGACTAGCGGATCCTACGAGCAGTACTTC; V gene: TRBV6-5; J gene: TRBJ2-7; clone size: -; D gene: TRBD2
CDR3 protein: CASSPPGQGNEQYF; CDR3 DNA: TGTGCCAGCTCACCGCCGGGACAGGGGAACGAGCAGTACTTC; V gene: TRBV18; J gene: TRBJ2-7; clone size: once; D gene: TRBD1
CDR3 protein: CASSATRSSYNSPLHF; CDR3 DNA: TGTGCCAGCAGCGCTACCCGAAGCTCCTATAATTCACCCCTCCACTTT; V gene: TRBV9; J gene: TRBJ1-6; clone size: -; D gene: -